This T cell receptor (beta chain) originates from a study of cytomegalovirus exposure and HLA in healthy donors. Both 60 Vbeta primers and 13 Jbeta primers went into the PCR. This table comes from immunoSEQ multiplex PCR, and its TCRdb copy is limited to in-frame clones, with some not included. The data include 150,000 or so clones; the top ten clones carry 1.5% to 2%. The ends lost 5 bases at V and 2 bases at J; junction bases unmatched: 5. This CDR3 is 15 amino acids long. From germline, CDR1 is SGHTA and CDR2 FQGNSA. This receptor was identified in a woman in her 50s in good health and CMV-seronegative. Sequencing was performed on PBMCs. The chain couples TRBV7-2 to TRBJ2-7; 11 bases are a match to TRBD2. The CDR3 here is CASSTGTSGTYEQYF. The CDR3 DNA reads TGTGCCAGCAGCACCGGGACTAGCGGAACCTACGAGCAGTACTTC.